These 10 T cell receptor beta chains originate from one sample sequenced in a study of shared clonotypes between healthy human individuals. Sequencing was performed with immunoSEQ multiplex PCR; in TCRdb, only in-frame clones are kept and a portion is missing. Seen here are 2 million to 3 million clones, around 94% observed once, and the top ten hold roughly 0.14%. The specimen was naive CD4+ T cells sorted from blood. Noted subset: CD45RA+ positively selected. The source is a man in his late teens or twenties in good health.

The chain is built from TRBV19 and TRBJ2-5; 7 bases map to TRBD1. The V and J ends lost 5 bases and 0 bases, in that order; junction bases with no gene match: 6. CDR1 and CDR2 from the germline V gene are LNHDA and SQIVND (reference sequence). There are 15 residues in the CDR3. The CDR3 sequence: CASSSWDSHQETQYF. The CDR3 region has the DNA TGTGCCAGTAGTTCCTGGGACAGCCACCAAGAGACCCAGTACTTC.

This chain uses TRBV6-4 with TRBJ2-2; D uncertain. Between the trimmed V and J ends, which lost 6 bases and 0 bases, there was a span of 5 bases. The CDR3 runs 13 residues. Per the germline V gene, CDR1 is MRHNA and CDR2 is SNTAGT. The CDR3 region has the DNA TGTGCCAGCAGGACTCCGAACACCGGGGAGCTGTTTTTT. Translated, it gives CASRTPNTGELFF.

Details on this clone: Other DNA sequences from this sample encode an identical CDR3 as well. This sequence joins TRBV5-6 and TRBJ2-5; D is possibly TRBD1 or TRBD2 (6 bases each). Trimming took 0 bases from V and 5 from J, leaving 11 bases between them. This CDR3 has 14 amino acids. Germline CDR1 and CDR2: SGHDT and YYEEEE. The CDR3 is CASSLVRGRETQYF. In DNA form, the CDR3 reads TGTGCCAGCAGCTTGGTCCGGGGGCGGGAGACCCAGTACTTC.

V gene TRBV30 combines with J gene TRBJ1-2, with D possibly TRBD1 on 5 matching bases. The CDR3 is 12 residues long. V lost 8 bases and J lost 3, with 13 bases in between. Germline lookup yields CDR1 GTSNPN and CDR2 SVGIG (reference sequence). CDR3 sequence: CAGKKQDYGYTF. For the CDR3, the DNA is TGTGCCGGCAAAAAACAGGACTATGGCTACACCTTC. The full variable domain, completed using reference TRBV30 and TRBJ1-2, is SQTIHQWPATLVQPVGSPLSLECTVEGTSNPNLYWYRQAAGRGLQLLFYSVGIGQISSEVPQNLSASRPQDRQFILSSKKLLLSDSGFYLCAGKKQDYGYTFGSGTRLTVV.

The V and J genes are TRBV7-2 and TRBJ2-5, with TRBD1 as a possible D gene (7 bases). The CDR3 loop spans 15 amino acids. V lost 5 bases and J lost 7, with 20 bases in between. Germline V gene data show CDR1 as SGHTA and CDR2 as FQGNSA. This chain's CDR3 is CASSPLGTAGGTQYF. CDR3 in DNA: TGTGCCAGCAGCCCGCTGGGGACAGCCGGGGGGACCCAGTACTTC.

This sequence joins TRBV10-3 and TRBJ1-1; D remains ambiguous. Trimming removed 10 bases at V and 4 bases at J, with 10 bases between. There are 11 residues in the CDR3. Germline V gene sequence: CDR1 ENHRY, CDR2 SYGVKD. DNA for the CDR3: TGTGCCACCGGGAGGACCACTGAAGCTTTCTTT. This gives the protein CATGRTTEAFF.

Regarding this clone: A clone one base away is much larger, so this may be a read error. Other DNA variants within this sample encode the same CDR3. The rearrangement joins TRBV10-3 to TRBJ2-7, with 7 bases matching TRBD1. This CDR3 is 12 amino acids long. Germline loops: CDR1 ENHRY, CDR2 SYGVKD. Germline trimming cut 4 bases from V and 3 bases from J; bases unmatched to any gene: 0. CDR3 in DNA: TGTGCCATCAGTGGGGACAGCTACGAGCAGTACTTC. This sequence encodes CAISGDSYEQYF.

This chain uses TRBV28 with TRBJ2-2, with 10 bases identical to TRBD1. Germline V gene sequence: CDR1 MDHEN, CDR2 SYDVKM. Losses at the gene ends were 0 bases for V and 6 bases for J; bases not matched to a gene: 10. CDR3 length equals 18 residues. CDR3 region: CASSLWSGDRGRSGELFF. CDR3 in DNA: TGTGCCAGCAGTTTATGGTCCGGGGACAGGGGAAGGTCCGGGGAGCTGTTTTTT.

The chain is built from TRBV5-6 and TRBJ2-3, with 8 bases identical to TRBD2. J lost 2 bases, V lost 0 bases, and 5 bases had no gene match. The CDR3 totals 16 residues. Germline CDR1 and CDR2: SGHDT and YYEEEE. The CDR3 loop reads CASSLGGLVLTDTQYF. In nucleotides, the CDR3 is TGTGCCAGCAGCTTGGGGGGACTAGTCCTCACAGATACGCAGTATTTT.

The chain recombines TRBV19 with TRBJ1-5, with no clear D. The germline V and J ends were trimmed by 4 bases and 10 bases, with 14 bases remaining between them. The CDR3 loop spans 13 amino acids. Germline assignment: CDR1 LNHDA and CDR2 SQIVND (reference sequence). The CDR3 spells CASSTDGSTPQHF. The CDR3 coding sequence is TGTGCCAGTAGTACGGACGGAAGCACCCCCCAGCATTTT. Using reference TRBV19 and TRBJ1-5 for the parts outside the CDR3, the full variable domain is DGGITQSPKYLFRKEGQNVTLSCEQNLNHDAMYWYRQDPGQGLRLIYYSQIVNDFQKGDIAEGYSVSREKKESFPLTVTSAQKNPTAFYLCASSTDGSTPQHFGDGTRLSIL.